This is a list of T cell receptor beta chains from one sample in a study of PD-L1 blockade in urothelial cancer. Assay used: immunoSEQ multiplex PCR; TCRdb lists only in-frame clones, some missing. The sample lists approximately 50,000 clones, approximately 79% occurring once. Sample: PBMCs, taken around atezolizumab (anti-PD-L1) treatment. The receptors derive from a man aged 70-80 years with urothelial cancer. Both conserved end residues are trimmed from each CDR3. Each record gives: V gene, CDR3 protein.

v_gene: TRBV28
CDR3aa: ASSLKRRNYGYT

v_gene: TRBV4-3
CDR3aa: ASSPRYGDRDYGYT

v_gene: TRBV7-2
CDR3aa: ASSLGPNSWGYT

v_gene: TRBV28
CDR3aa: ASSGSPTGELF

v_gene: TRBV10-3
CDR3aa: AIRETGTGRFGELF

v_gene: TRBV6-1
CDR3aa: ASSDGRGGGYGYT

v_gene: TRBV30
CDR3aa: AWSVSRNTEAF

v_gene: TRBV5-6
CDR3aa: ASSLGAGRTEAF

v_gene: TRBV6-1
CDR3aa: ASSEGPQGNTIY

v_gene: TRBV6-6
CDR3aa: ASSSSGLYNEQF

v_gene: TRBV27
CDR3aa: ASSRRDEQF

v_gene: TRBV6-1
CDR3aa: ASSESYNEQF

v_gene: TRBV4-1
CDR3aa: ASSQEGGLGNSPLH

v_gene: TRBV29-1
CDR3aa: SVQFSGQSLPYNYGYT

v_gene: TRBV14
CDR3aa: ASRRGGRAYEQY

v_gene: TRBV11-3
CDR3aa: ASSKRGVQETQY

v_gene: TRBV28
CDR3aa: ASNSGRAFNEQF

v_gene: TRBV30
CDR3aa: AWSLVLAGAGNTIY

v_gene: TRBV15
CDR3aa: ATSRSPGSSYEQY

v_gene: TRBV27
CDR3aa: ASSLSYGGAYGYT

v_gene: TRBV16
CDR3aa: ASSQQFTDTQY